This T cell receptor (beta chain) was obtained from a study of blood T cells in healthy people across ages. A sample-barcoded 5' primer and a J-beta primer mix were used in a second PCR of about 7 to 11 cycles. MiXCR, applied by TCRdb to the 5' RACE reads, yields one record per CDR3 protein. Of about 730,000 distinct CDR3 sequences in the sample, 43% were seen once. This clonotype has more than one count but fewer than ten. In germline, CDR1 is SEHNR, CDR2 FQNEAQ (reference sequence). CDR3 length equals 17 residues. V was clipped by 3 bases and J by 3 bases; unmatched bases: 5. The rearrangement links TRBV7-9 to TRBJ2-1, with TRBD2 identical over 13 bases. This sequence originates from a woman aged 55-75 years in good health. The sequenced material came from blood. The CDR3 protein is CASSLLGTSGVYNEQFF. The CDR3, as DNA: TGTGCCAGCAGCTTGCTCGGGACTAGCGGGGTCTACAATGAGCAGTTCTTC.